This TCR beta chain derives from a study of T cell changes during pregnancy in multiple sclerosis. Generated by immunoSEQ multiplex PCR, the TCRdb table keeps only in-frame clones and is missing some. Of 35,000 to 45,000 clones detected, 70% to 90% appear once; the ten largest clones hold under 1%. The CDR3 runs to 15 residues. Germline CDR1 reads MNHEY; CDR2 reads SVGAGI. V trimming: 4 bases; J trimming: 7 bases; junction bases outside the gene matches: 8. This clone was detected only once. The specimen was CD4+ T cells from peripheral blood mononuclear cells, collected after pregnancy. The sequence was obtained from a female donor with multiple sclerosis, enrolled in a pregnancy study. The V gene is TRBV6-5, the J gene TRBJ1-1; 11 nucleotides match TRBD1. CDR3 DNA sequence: TGTGCCAGCAGTTCCCCCGGACAGGGGGCCTTTGAAGCTTTCTTT. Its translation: CASSSPGQGAFEAFF.